Sequencing of this T cell receptor beta chain was carried out in a study of T cells in Graves' hyperthyroidism and ophthalmopathy. Exclusion criteria comprised uncontrolled infection, other autoimmune disease, pregnancy or lactation. Using RNA transcripts as the source, TCR beta CDR3 regions were amplified. During a first-round RT-PCR of the TCR CDR3, the HTBI primer set was used. A single record per CDR3 protein comes from TCRdb applying MiXCR to the multiplex PCR reads. The sample carries about 610,000 distinct CDR3 sequences, 40% to 55% recorded once. Sequences were obtained from peripheral blood or thyroid tissue (not recorded which). This clonotype was sampled from a woman aged 18-29 years with Graves' hyperthyroidism.

Written as DNA, the CDR3 is TGCAGTGGGTTTGCGGGCAATGAGCAGTACTTC. Its protein is CSGFAGNEQYF. The chain recombines TRBV20-1 with TRBJ2-7; a weak D match, TRBD2 (5 bases). There are 11 residues in the CDR3. Trimming stripped 7 bases from V and 7 bases from J, with 14 bases between. Germline CDR1 DFQATT, CDR2 SNEGSKA (reference sequence).